This entry lists 25 T cell receptor beta chains sequenced from one sample in a study of CD8+ T cells in alopecia areata. Following RNA extraction, reverse transcription yielded cDNA that acted as the sequencing template. This table comes from immunoSEQ multiplex PCR, and its TCRdb copy is limited to in-frame clones, with some not included. The repertoire includes around 34,000 clones, 45% to 60% of them detected once, and 40% sits in the top ten. The sample comprised NKG2D-high CD8+ T cells sorted from blood. The receptor set was obtained from a human donor with alopecia areata.

The chain has TRBV15 and TRBJ2-7; D may be TRBD2 (5 bases). Germline CDR1 and CDR2: LNHNV and YYDKDF (reference sequence). There are 14 residues in the CDR3. V shed 3 bases and J shed 0 bases, with 9 bases lying between them. The CDR3 sequence: CATSSVGSSYEQYF. In DNA, the CDR3 is TGTGCCACCAGCAGTGTAGGGAGCTCCTACGAGCAGTACTTC.

This clone was observed a few times. The chain combines TRBV7-9 with TRBJ1-1; maybe TRBD1 (5 bases). This CDR3 has 12 amino acids. Deletions cut 3 bases from V and 6 bases from J, with 8 bases between. Germline values: CDR1 SEHNR, CDR2 FQNEAQ (reference sequence). CDR3 sequence reads: CASSFTGPEAFF. CDR3 DNA sequence: TGTGCCAGCAGCTTTACAGGTCCTGAAGCTTTCTTT.

CDR3 coding DNA: TGTGCCAGCAGCCAAGACAGAGTCTACAATGAGCAGTTCTTC. Residues: CASSQDRVYNEQFF. This sequence joins TRBV7-9 and TRBJ2-1, with a tentative D call TRBD1 (5 bases). The CDR3 length is 14 residues. V was pared by 5 bases and J by 3 bases, with 11 bases between. Germline loops: CDR1 SEHNR, CDR2 FQNEAQ (reference sequence).

The rearrangement uses TRBV7-9 and TRBJ2-5, with D perhaps matching TRBD2 (5 bases). The V gene's germline CDR1 is SEHNR and CDR2 FQNEAQ (reference sequence). This CDR3 is 15 amino acids long. V lost 5 bases, J lost 2 bases, and 15 bases lay in between. The CDR3 reads CASSPRPGEQETQYF. CDR3 DNA: TGTGCCAGCAGCCCTCGCCCCGGGGAGCAAGAGACCCAGTACTTC.

The chain employs TRBV6-5 and TRBJ2-3; D remains ambiguous. CDR1 MNHEY and CDR2 SVGAGI come from the germline V gene. V lost 2 bases and J lost 13, with 10 bases in between. CDR3 size: 11 residues. The CDR3 nucleotides are TGTGCCAGCAGTTACGGGCTAGAGGAGTATTTT. This codes for CASSYGLEEYF.

This clone occurred a few times. The genes are TRBV29-1 and TRBJ2-1; 12 bases are shared with TRBD2. Germline assignment: CDR1 SQVTM and CDR2 ANQGSEA. J was trimmed by 9 bases and V by 7 bases; bases with no gene match: 13. CDR3 size: 15 residues. The CDR3 DNA is TGCAGCGGAACCCCAGTCTCTAGCGGGAGGGGTGAGCAGTTCTTC. As protein: CSGTPVSSGRGEQFF.

This clone was observed a handful of times. The V and J genes are TRBV28 and TRBJ2-7; the D gene is possibly TRBD2 (5 bases). From germline, CDR1 is MDHEN and CDR2 SYDVKM. V lost 5 bases to trimming and J lost 0 bases, with 11 bases between them. CDR3 length: 14 amino acids. Here the CDR3 DNA reads TGTGCCAGCAGTATCGGACTTAGCTCCTACGAGCAGTACTTC. Its protein is CASSIGLSSYEQYF.

This clone was detected only a few times. This chain links TRBV4-1 with TRBJ2-1; the D gene is possibly TRBD2 (6 bases). Germline V lookup: CDR1 MGHRA, CDR2 YSYEKL. There are 17 residues in the CDR3. With 0 bases removed from V and 7 bases from J, the gap between germline ends came to 19 bases. CDR3 protein: CASSQDLKTSWMNEQFF. DNA for the CDR3: TGCGCCAGCAGCCAAGATCTAAAAACTAGCTGGATGAATGAGCAGTTCTTC.

This clone has more than one count but fewer than ten. V usage is TRBV4-3 and J usage is TRBJ1-3; D is unresolved. The V end lost 0 bases, the J end lost 1 base, and 10 bases lay between the germline ends. The CDR3 loop spans 16 amino acids. Looked up from germline, CDR1 is LGHNA and CDR2 is YSLEER. The CDR3 region is CASSQEWASSGNTIYF. The CDR3 region has the DNA TGCGCCAGCAGCCAAGAATGGGCCTCTTCTGGAAACACCATATATTTT.

This clone was observed a few times. This chain connects TRBV7-2 to TRBJ2-3; 14 bases are a match to TRBD2. The J segment lost 6 bases and the V segment lost 5 bases, leaving 7 bases of the junction unmatched. Looked up from germline, CDR1 is SGHTA and CDR2 is FQGNSA. The CDR3 runs 16 residues. CDR3 residues: CASSPRLAGGRDTQYF. CDR3 in DNA: TGTGCCAGCAGCCCCCGACTAGCGGGAGGGCGTGATACGCAGTATTTT.

V is TRBV14 and J is TRBJ2-7; D gene ambiguous. Trimming left V 0 bases short and J 3 bases short, with 9 bases between. The CDR3 runs to 14 residues. Per germline, CDR1 SGHDN and CDR2 FVKESK. CDR3 sequence (DNA): TGTGCCAGCAGCCAAGACTGGCAGTACTACGAGCAGTACTTC. Its protein is CASSQDWQYYEQYF. Filled out from reference TRBV14 and TRBJ2-7, the complete variable domain reads EAGVTQFPSHSVIEKGQTVTLRCDPISGHDNLYWYRRVMGKEIKFLLHFVKESKQDESGMPNNRFLAERTGGTYSTLKVQPAELEDSGVYFCASSQDWQYYEQYFGPGTRLTVT.

The genes are TRBV6-5 and TRBJ2-7; D gene ambiguous. Germline CDR1 and CDR2: MNHEY and SVGAGI. This CDR3 is built from 15 residues. V was pared by 4 bases and J by 2 bases, with 15 bases between. Here the CDR3 reads CASSSGPSRAYEQYF. DNA for the CDR3: TGTGCCAGCAGTTCCGGACCCTCACGGGCCTACGAGCAGTACTTC.

The chain uses TRBV29-1 and TRBJ1-1; unclear D gene. CDR1 SQVTM and CDR2 ANQGSEA come from the germline V gene. There are 12 residues in the CDR3. Trimming pared 3 bases from V and 1 base from J, leaving 6 bases between. CDR3 nucleotides: TGCAGCGTTGAGCTGGGGAACACTGAAGCTTTCTTT. As protein: CSVELGNTEAFF. Together with reference TRBV29-1 and TRBJ1-1, the CDR3 gives the full variable domain: SAVISQKPSRDICQRGTSLTIQCQVDSQVTMMFWYRQQPGQSLTLIATANQGSEATYESGFVIDKFPISRPNLTFSTLTVSNMSPEDSSIYLCSVELGNTEAFFGQGTRLTVV.

The rearrangement joins TRBV11-2 to TRBJ2-1, with unresolved D. The CDR3 is 17 amino acids. The V gene's germline CDR1 is SGHAT and CDR2 FQNNGV. Trimming took off 0 bases at V and 3 bases at J, with 15 bases between the two ends. CDR3 loop: CASSLDRRQTFYNEQFF. The CDR3, as DNA: TGTGCCAGCAGCTTAGATCGGCGGCAGACTTTCTACAATGAGCAGTTCTTC.

The chain recombines TRBV9 with TRBJ2-7, with D hard to call. The V gene lost 7 bases and the J gene lost 6 bases, with 5 bases spanning the gap. This CDR3 contains 9 residues. Germline-derived CDR1 and CDR2 are SGDLS and YYNGEE. This chain's CDR3 is CASGAEQYF. The CDR3 DNA is TGTGCCAGCGGCGCCGAGCAGTACTTC.

The chain links TRBV5-1 to TRBJ2-7; D may be TRBD2 (5 bases). The CDR3 covers 11 residues. The V end lost 2 bases, the J end lost 5 bases, and 5 bases lay between the germline ends. CDR1 and CDR2 from the germline V gene are SGHRS and YFSETQ. The DNA for the CDR3 is TGCGCCAGCAGCTTCGGGGACGAGCAGTACTTC. Translated: CASSFGDEQYF.

As DNA, the CDR3 is TGTGCCAGCAGCTTGGAATTCGCGGGATACCACCAAGAGACCCAGTACTTC. The encoded protein is CASSLEFAGYHQETQYF. The chain links TRBV5-6 to TRBJ2-5; perhaps TRBD2 as D (6 bases). The CDR3 extends over 17 amino acids. Per germline, CDR1 SGHDT and CDR2 YYEEEE. Trimming took off 0 bases at V and 0 bases at J, with 15 bases between the two ends.

V is TRBV19 and J is TRBJ2-1, with D possibly called TRBD1 or TRBD2 (5 bases each). The V and J ends lost 3 bases and 7 bases respectively, with 13 bases between them. Germline V lookup: CDR1 LNHDA, CDR2 SQIVND (reference sequence). The CDR3 sequence is 14 residues long. CDR3 in amino acids: CASSMYSAGNEQFF. The CDR3, as DNA: TGTGCCAGTAGTATGTATAGCGCAGGGAATGAGCAGTTCTTC.

The J gene is TRBJ2-2, the V gene TRBV4-2; D possibly corresponds to TRBD2 (6 bases). The ends were cut back, 3 bases at V and 5 bases at J, with 10 bases in the middle. This CDR3 region has 14 residues. Looked up from germline, CDR1 is LGHNA and CDR2 is YNFKEQ. The CDR3 DNA is TGTGCCAGCAGCCAGGGGGAGGCTACCGGGGAGCTGTTTTTT. Its translation is CASSQGEATGELFF.

V gene TRBV9 combines with J gene TRBJ2-7, with TRBD2 as a possible D gene (6 bases). V lost 3 bases, J lost 3 bases, and 16 bases lay in between. Germline V gene data show CDR1 as SGDLS and CDR2 as YYNGEE. The CDR3 contains 15 residues. CDR3 DNA sequence: TGTGCCAGCAGCGCCGCGGGGTATAACGGCTACGAGCAGTACTTC. Translated, it gives CASSAAGYNGYEQYF.

J is TRBJ1-1 and V is TRBV7-9; D perhaps matches TRBD1 (5 bases). V lost 3 bases, J lost 1 base, and 6 bases lay in between. CDR3 length: 13 amino acids. Germline assignment: CDR1 SEHNR and CDR2 FQNEAQ (reference sequence). The CDR3 sequence is CASSFGGNTEAFF. Written as DNA, the CDR3 is TGTGCCAGCAGCTTCGGGGGGAACACTGAAGCTTTCTTT.

The chain carries TRBV11-3 and TRBJ1-1; D perhaps matches TRBD1 (5 bases). The CDR3 spans 16 residues. Germline CDR1 and CDR2: SGHNT and YENEEA. Trimming removed 3 bases from V and 6 bases from J, with 20 bases in between. CDR3 in DNA: TGTGCCAGCAGCTTCCTTGCCACCGGGACGGAGTCTGAAGCTTTCTTT. Its translation is CASSFLATGTESEAFF. Full variable domain (missing parts from reference TRBV11-3 and TRBJ1-1): EAGVVQSPRYKIIEKKQPVAFWCNPISGHNTLYWYLQNLGQGPELLIRYENEEAVDDSQLPKDRFSAERLKGVDSTLKIQPAELGDSAVYLCASSFLATGTESEAFFGQGTRLTVV.

This clone was counted once. The rearrangement joins TRBV11-3 to TRBJ2-5; D may correspond to TRBD1 or TRBD2 (5 bases each). The CDR3 consists of 15 residues. Germline values: CDR1 SGHNT, CDR2 YENEEA. Between the trimmed V and J ends, which lost 5 bases and 5 bases, there was a span of 18 bases. DNA for the CDR3: TGTGCCAGCAGCCCCCGGGTTTTAGGGACCGAGACCCAGTACTTC. Translating it yields CASSPRVLGTETQYF.

Worth noting for this clone: This specimen includes other DNA sequences encoding the same CDR3. The gene calls are TRBV7-9 and TRBJ2-4, with D possibly matching TRBD1 (5 bases). Germline CDR1 and CDR2: SEHNR and FQNEAQ (reference sequence). V lost 6 bases and J 6 bases, leaving 18 bases between the germline ends. The CDR3 consists of 15 residues. The CDR3 nucleotides are TGTGCCAGCAGTTTCGCTCCTAAGGGGCCAAACATTCAGTACTTC. Its protein is CASSFAPKGPNIQYF.

J is TRBJ2-1 and V is TRBV19; D is ambiguous. This CDR3 contains 14 residues. The germline CDR1 and CDR2 sequences are LNHDA and SQIVND (reference sequence). V lost 5 bases to trimming and J lost 0 bases, with 8 bases between them. CDR3 amino acids: CASSAGGSYNEQFF. The DNA for the CDR3 is TGTGCCAGTAGTGCTGGCGGCTCCTACAATGAGCAGTTCTTC.